This T cell receptor (beta chain) originates from a study of shared clonotypes between healthy human individuals. TCRdb keeps only in-frame clones here, not all; method: immunoSEQ multiplex PCR. Here the sample spans under 2,500,000 clones, approximately 96% being singletons. Material: naive CD4+ T cells sorted from blood. Subset specified: CD45RA+ positively selected. The receptor was isolated from a man younger than 30 in good health.

This CDR3 is CASSPPAQGGEQYF. The CDR3 DNA reads as TGTGCCAGCTCACCACCGGCCCAGGGGGGCGAGCAGTACTTC. The V and J genes are TRBV18 and TRBJ2-7; maybe TRBD1 (7 bases). The V gene's germline CDR1 is KGHSH and CDR2 LQKENI. CDR3 length: 14 amino acids. The V end lost 0 bases, the J end lost 6 bases, and 12 bases lay between the germline ends.